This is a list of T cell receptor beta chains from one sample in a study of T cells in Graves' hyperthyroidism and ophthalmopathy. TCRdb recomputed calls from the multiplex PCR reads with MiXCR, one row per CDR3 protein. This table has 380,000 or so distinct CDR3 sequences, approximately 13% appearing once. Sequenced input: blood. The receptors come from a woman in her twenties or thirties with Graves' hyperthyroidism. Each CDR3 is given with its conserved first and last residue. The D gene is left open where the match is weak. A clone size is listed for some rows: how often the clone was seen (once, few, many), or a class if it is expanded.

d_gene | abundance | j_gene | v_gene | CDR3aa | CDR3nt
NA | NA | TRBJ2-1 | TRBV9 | CASSAGGKPYNEQFF | TGTGCCAGCAGTGCTGGGGGGAAGCCGTACAATGAGCAGTTCTTC
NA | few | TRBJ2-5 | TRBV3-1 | CASSQGTGRVETQYF | TGTGCCAGCAGCCAAGGGACAGGGAGGGTAGAGACCCAGTACTTC
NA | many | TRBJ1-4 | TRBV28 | CASTMGRKLFF | TGTGCCAGCACAATGGGTAGAAAACTGTTTTTT
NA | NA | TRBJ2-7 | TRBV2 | CASSRTVGGEQYF | TGTGCCAGCAGTCGGACGGTCGGTGGCGAGCAGTACTTC
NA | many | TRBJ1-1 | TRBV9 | CASSGPQGNTEAFF | TGTGCCAGCAGCGGGCCACAGGGGAACACTGAAGCTTTCTTT
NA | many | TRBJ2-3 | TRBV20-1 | CSASSRSTEGTRTDTQYF | TGCAGTGCCAGCTCAAGATCAACGGAGGGGACCCGCACAGATACGCAGTATTTT
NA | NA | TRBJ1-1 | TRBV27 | CASRPGGHTEAFF | TGTGCCAGTCGACCCGGCGGGCACACTGAAGCTTTCTTT
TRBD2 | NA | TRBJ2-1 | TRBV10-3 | CAISGRSGRAVNEQFF | TGTGCCATCAGTGGAAGAAGCGGGAGGGCCGTCAATGAGCAGTTCTTC
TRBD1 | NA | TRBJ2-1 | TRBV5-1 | CASSLPGTAHNEQFF | TGCGCCAGCAGCCTCCCCGGGACAGCCCACAATGAGCAGTTCTTC
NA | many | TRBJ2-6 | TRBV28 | CASSLEGLGANVLTF | TGTGCCAGCAGCCTCGAGGGGCTAGGGGCCAACGTCCTGACTTTC
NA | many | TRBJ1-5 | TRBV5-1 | CASSFSGRDQPQHF | TGCGCCAGCAGCTTCTCGGGACGGGATCAGCCCCAGCATTTT
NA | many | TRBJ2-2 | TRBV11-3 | CASSSATGRIGELFF | TGTGCCAGCAGCTCCGCCACAGGGAGGATCGGGGAGCTGTTTTTT
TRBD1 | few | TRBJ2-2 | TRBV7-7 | CASSLAPTGWGTGELFF | TGTGCTAGCAGCTTAGCCCCGACAGGGTGGGGAACCGGGGAGCTGTTTTTT
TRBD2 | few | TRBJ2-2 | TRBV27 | CASRRAGAAPGELFF | TGTGCCAGCAGGAGAGCGGGAGCGGCTCCCGGGGAGCTGTTTTTT
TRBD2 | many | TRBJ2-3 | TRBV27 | CASSLSSSGSGDTQYF | TGTGCCAGCAGTTTATCTTCAAGCGGGAGTGGAGATACGCAGTATTTT
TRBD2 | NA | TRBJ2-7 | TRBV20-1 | CSARTSGSYEQHF | TGCAGTGCTAGAACTAGCGGGAGCTACGAGCAGCACTTC
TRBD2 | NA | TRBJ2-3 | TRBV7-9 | CASSPSPGTSGPLAQYF | TGTGCCAGCAGCCCCAGTCCCGGGACTAGCGGCCCCCTCGCGCAGTATTTT
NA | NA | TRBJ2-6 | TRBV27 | CASSRRVGDSSGANVLTF | TGTGCCAGCAGCAGAAGAGTGGGGGATAGCTCTGGGGCCAACGTCCTGACTTTC
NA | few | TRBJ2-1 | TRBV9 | CASSVRGAGAAEQFF | TGTGCCAGCAGCGTCCGGGGGGCGGGAGCGGCTGAGCAGTTCTTC
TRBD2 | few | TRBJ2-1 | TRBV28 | CASKSGAYNEQFF | TGTGCCAGCAAAAGCGGGGCGTACAATGAGCAGTTCTTC
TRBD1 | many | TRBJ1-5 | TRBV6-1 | CASSPGQGGRQPQHF | TGTGCCAGCAGTCCCGGACAGGGCGGGCGTCAGCCCCAGCATTTT
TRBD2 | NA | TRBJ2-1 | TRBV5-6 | CASRYSGRASNEQFF | TGTGCCAGCAGGTACAGCGGGAGAGCCTCCAATGAGCAGTTCTTC
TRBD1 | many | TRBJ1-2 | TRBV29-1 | CSVGTGSYGYTF | TGCAGCGTTGGGACAGGGTCGTATGGCTACACCTTC
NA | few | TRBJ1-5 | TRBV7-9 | CASSFDGSNQPQHF | TGTGCCAGCAGCTTCGACGGTAGCAATCAGCCCCAGCATTTT
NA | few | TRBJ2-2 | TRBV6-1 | CATKGTGNTGELFF | TGTGCCACCAAAGGGACTGGGAACACCGGGGAGCTGTTTTTT
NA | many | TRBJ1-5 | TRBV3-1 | CASSQAGGQPQHF | TGTGCCAGCAGCCAAGCGGGGGGTCAGCCCCAGCATTTT
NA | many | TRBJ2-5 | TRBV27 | CASRVGPSATQYF | TGTGCCAGCAGGGTGGGGCCATCGGCGACCCAGTACTTC
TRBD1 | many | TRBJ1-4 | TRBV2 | CASRPRDRENEKLFF | TGTGCCAGCAGGCCCCGGGACAGGGAAAATGAAAAACTGTTTTTT
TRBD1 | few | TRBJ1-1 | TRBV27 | CASRTQDRGWTEAFF | TGTGCCAGCAGAACTCAGGACAGGGGGTGGACTGAAGCTTTCTTT
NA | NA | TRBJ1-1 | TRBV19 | CASSILDPNTEAFF | TGTGCCAGTAGTATCCTAGATCCGAACACTGAAGCTTTCTTT
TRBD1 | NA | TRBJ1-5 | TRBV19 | CASSIQGGSQPQHF | TGTGCCAGTAGTATTCAGGGGGGGTCTCAGCCCCAGCATTTT
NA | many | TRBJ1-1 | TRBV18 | CASSYPPGAAFF | TGTGCCAGCTCATACCCCCCGGGGGCAGCTTTCTTT
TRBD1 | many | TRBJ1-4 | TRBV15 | CATSRPNRGRINVREKLFF | TGTGCCACCAGCAGGCCAAACAGGGGGCGCATTAACGTTCGTGAAAAACTGTTTTTT
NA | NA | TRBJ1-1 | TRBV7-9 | CASSLQGLDTEAFF | TGTGCCAGCAGCTTACAGGGGCTGGACACTGAAGCTTTCTTT
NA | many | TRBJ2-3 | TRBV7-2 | CASSLGANEADTQYF | TGTGCCAGCAGCTTAGGGGCAAACGAGGCAGATACGCAGTATTTT
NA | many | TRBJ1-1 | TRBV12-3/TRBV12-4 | CASTIRGGGLPEAFF | TGTGCCAGCACCATCCGGGGGGGAGGGCTCCCTGAAGCTTTCTTT
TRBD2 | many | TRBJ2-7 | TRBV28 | CASSLATSGRAYEQYF | TGTGCCAGCAGTTTGGCGACTAGCGGGAGGGCCTACGAGCAGTACTTC
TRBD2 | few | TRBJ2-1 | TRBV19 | CASRGSGSRYNEQFF | TGTGCCAGTAGAGGTAGCGGGAGTCGATACAATGAGCAGTTCTTC
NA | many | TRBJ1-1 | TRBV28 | CASSIETVLNTEAFF | TGTGCCAGCAGTATCGAGACAGTACTGAACACTGAAGCTTTCTTT
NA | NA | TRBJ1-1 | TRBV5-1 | CASSRAGVGGTEAFF | TGCGCCAGCAGCCGGGCAGGGGTTGGAGGCACTGAAGCTTTCTTT
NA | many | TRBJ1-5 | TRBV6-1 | CASSEALQGMNQPQHF | TGTGCCAGCAGTGAAGCCTTACAGGGTATGAATCAGCCCCAGCATTTT
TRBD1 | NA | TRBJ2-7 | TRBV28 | CASSLPDRGKGEQYF | TGTGCCAGCAGTTTACCCGACAGGGGCAAAGGCGAGCAGTACTTC
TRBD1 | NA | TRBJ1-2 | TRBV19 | CASSMDRTNYGYTF | TGTGCCAGTAGTATGGACAGGACTAACTATGGCTACACCTTC
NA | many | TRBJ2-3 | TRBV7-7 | CASSYNSGLDTQYF | TGTGCTAGCAGCTATAACTCCGGGTTAGATACGCAGTATTTT
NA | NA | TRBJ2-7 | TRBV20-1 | CSARQGAHEQYF | TGCAGTGCTAGACAGGGTGCCCACGAGCAGTACTTC